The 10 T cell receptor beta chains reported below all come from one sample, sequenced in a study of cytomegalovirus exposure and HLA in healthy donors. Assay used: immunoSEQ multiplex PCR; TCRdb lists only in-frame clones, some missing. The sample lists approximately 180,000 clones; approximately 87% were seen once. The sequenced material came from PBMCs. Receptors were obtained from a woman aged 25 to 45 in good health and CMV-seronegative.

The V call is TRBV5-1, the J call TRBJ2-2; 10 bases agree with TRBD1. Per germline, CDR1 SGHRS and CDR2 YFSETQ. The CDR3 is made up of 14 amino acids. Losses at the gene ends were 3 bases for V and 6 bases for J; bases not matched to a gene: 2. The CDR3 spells CASSWGTGAGELFF. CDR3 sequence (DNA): TGCGCCAGCAGCTGGGGGACAGGGGCCGGGGAGCTGTTTTTT.

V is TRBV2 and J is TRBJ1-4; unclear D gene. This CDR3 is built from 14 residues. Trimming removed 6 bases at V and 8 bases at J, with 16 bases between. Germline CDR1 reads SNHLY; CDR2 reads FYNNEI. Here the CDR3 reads CASRKDLGKEKLFF. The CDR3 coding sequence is TGTGCCAGCAGGAAGGACCTCGGGAAGGAAAAACTGTTTTTT.

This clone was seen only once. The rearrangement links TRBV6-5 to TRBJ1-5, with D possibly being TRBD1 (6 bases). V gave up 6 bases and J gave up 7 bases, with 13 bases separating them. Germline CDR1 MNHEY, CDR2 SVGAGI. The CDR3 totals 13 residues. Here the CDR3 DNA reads TGTGCCAGCAGCAGGGACACGGGGCAGCCCCAGCATTTT. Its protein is CASSRDTGQPQHF.

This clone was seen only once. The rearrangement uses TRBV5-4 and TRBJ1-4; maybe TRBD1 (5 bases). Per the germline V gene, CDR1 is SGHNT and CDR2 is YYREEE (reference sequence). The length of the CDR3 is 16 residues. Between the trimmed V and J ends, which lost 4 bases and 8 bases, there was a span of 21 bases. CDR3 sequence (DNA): TGTGCCAGCAGCACAGAAATTCAGGGCGGTGGAGAAAAACTGTTTTTT. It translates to CASSTEIQGGGEKLFF. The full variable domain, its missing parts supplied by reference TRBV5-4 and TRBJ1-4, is ETGVTQSPTHLIKTRGQQVTLRCSSQSGHNTVSWYQQALGQGPQFIFQYYREEENGRGNFPPRFSGLQFPNYSSELNVNALELDDSALYLCASSTEIQGGGEKLFFGSGTQLSVL.

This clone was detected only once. CDR3 sequence: CASSQVGDTEAFF. The CDR3 DNA is TGCGCCAGCAGCCAAGTGGGCGACACTGAAGCTTTCTTT. This chain uses TRBV4-3 with TRBJ1-1; D gene unclear. The germline gives CDR1 LGHNA, CDR2 YSLEER. Trimming removed 1 base from V and 3 bases from J, with 6 bases in between. The CDR3 length is 13 residues.

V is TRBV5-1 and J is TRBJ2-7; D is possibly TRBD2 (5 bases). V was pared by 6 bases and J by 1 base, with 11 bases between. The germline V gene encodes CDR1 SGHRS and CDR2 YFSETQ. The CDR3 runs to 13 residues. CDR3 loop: CASTSGISYEQYF. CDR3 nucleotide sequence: TGCGCCAGCACCTCCGGGATATCCTACGAGCAGTACTTC.

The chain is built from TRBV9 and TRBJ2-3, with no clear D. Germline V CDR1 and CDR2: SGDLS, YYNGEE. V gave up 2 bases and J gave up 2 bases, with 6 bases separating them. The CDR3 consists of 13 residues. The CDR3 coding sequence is TGTGCCAGCAGCGTGTATAACACAGATACGCAGTATTTT. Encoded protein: CASSVYNTDTQYF.

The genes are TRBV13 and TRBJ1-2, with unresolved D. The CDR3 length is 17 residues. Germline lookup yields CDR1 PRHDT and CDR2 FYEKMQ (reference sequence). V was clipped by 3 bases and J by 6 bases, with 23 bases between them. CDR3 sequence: CASSLSGFSVLTHGYTF. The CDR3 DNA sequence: TGTGCCAGCAGCTTGTCGGGGTTTAGCGTTTTGACTCATGGCTACACCTTC.

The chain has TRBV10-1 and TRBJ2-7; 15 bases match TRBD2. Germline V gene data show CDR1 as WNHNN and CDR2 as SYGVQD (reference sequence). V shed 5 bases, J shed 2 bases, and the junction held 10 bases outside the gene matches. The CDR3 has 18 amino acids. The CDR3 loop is CASSKGLAGGRSPYEQYF. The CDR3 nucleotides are TGCGCCAGCAGTAAGGGACTAGCGGGGGGCCGATCCCCCTACGAGCAGTACTTC.

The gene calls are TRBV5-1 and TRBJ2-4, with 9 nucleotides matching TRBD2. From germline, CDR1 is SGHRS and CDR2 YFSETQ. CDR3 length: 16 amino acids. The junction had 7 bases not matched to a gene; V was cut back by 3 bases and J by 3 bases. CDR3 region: CASSSLAGLDKNIQYF. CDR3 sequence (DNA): TGCGCCAGCAGCTCGCTAGCGGGGTTGGACAAAAACATTCAGTACTTC.